The next 19 T cell receptor beta chains were all read from a single sample in a study of cytomegalovirus exposure and HLA in healthy donors. PCR primers comprised 60 Vbeta and 13 Jbeta primers. TCRdb's table, derived via immunoSEQ multiplex PCR, lists solely in-frame clones and lacks some. The sample lists about 120,000 clones; 65% to 75% were seen once. The sequenced material came from PBMCs. The source of these receptors is a man aged 40-50 years in good health and CMV-seropositive.

The count of this clone is one. V gene TRBV19 combines with J gene TRBJ2-4; 7 bases agree with TRBD1. The CDR3 is 17 residues long. V gave up 1 base and J gave up 0 bases; unmatched junction bases: 6. Germline CDR1 and CDR2: LNHDA and SQIVND (reference sequence). The CDR3 region has the DNA TGTGCCAGTAGTATAGCCCGGGACAGACTAGCCAAAAACATTCAGTACTTC. Protein: CASSIARDRLAKNIQYF.

This clone was recorded a few times. The rearrangement uses TRBV15 and TRBJ1-6, with D uncertain. The CDR3 totals 15 residues. The V gene lost 2 bases and the J gene lost 3 bases, with 8 bases spanning the gap. Germline loops: CDR1 LNHNV, CDR2 YYDKDF (reference sequence). Here the CDR3 reads CATSRRLDYNSPLHF. Written as DNA, the CDR3 is TGTGCCACCAGCAGACGACTGGACTATAATTCACCCCTCCACTTT. The full variable domain, in which reference TRBV15 and TRBJ1-6 provide the parts outside the CDR3, is DAMVIQNPRYQVTQFGKPVTLSCSQTLNHNVMYWYQQKSSQAPKLLFHYYDKDFNNEADTPDNFQSRRPNTSFCFLDIRSPGLGDTAMYLCATSRRLDYNSPLHFGNGTRLTVT.

This clone was observed once. Here the CDR3 DNA reads TGTGCCAGCAGTTACCCTCCTGGGACAGCAATGGAGCAGTACTTC. This codes for CASSYPPGTAMEQYF. The chain has TRBV6-5 and TRBJ2-7; the match to TRBD1 covers 7 bases. CDR1 and CDR2 (germline): MNHEY, SVGAGI. This CDR3 has 15 amino acids. Losses at the gene ends were 2 bases for V and 7 bases for J; bases not matched to a gene: 11.

Regarding this clone: The junction does not match germline at one end; this may be a read error. This chain links TRBV13 with TRBJ2-7, with 14 bases identical to TRBD2. Germline V lookup: CDR1 PRHDT, CDR2 FYEKMQ (reference sequence). The CDR3 spans 17 residues. The DNA of the CDR3 is TGTGCCAGCAGCCTAGGGACTAGCGGGAGAGATAGGTACGAGCAGTACTTC. This translates into CASSLGTSGRDRYEQYF.

This sequence joins TRBV13 and TRBJ2-7; D might be TRBD2 (5 bases). Per germline, CDR1 PRHDT and CDR2 FYEKMQ (reference sequence). Trimming stripped 5 bases from V and 1 base from J, with 15 bases between. The CDR3 is 15 amino acids. The chain's CDR3 is CASSNRRGPSYEQYF. The CDR3 DNA reads TGTGCCAGCAGCAACCGACGAGGGCCTTCCTACGAGCAGTACTTC.

This clone was counted a single time. This chain links TRBV9 with TRBJ1-2, with D hard to call. The V gene lost 3 bases and the J gene lost 5 bases, with 8 bases spanning the gap. Looked up from germline, CDR1 is SGDLS and CDR2 is YYNGEE. This CDR3 is 12 amino acids long. The CDR3 DNA follows: TGTGCCAGCAGCGCCACACTATATGGCTACACCTTC. Translation gives CASSATLYGYTF.

The CDR3 reads CASTPPPGQAVYEQYF. CDR3 DNA: TGTGCCAGCACCCCGCCTCCGGGACAGGCTGTTTACGAGCAGTACTTC. The chain couples TRBV21-1 to TRBJ2-7; the table's D call, TRBD1, was not checked against the DNA. TRBV21-1 is described as a pseudogene. The CDR3 spans 16 residues.

V and J are TRBV6-4 and TRBJ2-1; 16 bases match TRBD2. With V trimmed by 5 bases and J by 10 bases, 5 bases remained unmatched. Per the germline V gene, CDR1 is MRHNA and CDR2 is SNTAGT. This CDR3 is built from 15 residues. The CDR3 loop is CASSPGLAGGEEQFF. The CDR3 nucleotides read TGTGCCAGCAGTCCGGGACTAGCGGGAGGGGAAGAGCAGTTCTTC.

The V gene is TRBV5-1, the J gene TRBJ2-1; D remains ambiguous. The ends were cut back, 0 bases at V and 3 bases at J, with 7 bases in the middle. CDR1 is SGHRS, CDR2 YFSETQ, per germline. The CDR3 extends over 14 amino acids. CDR3 DNA: TGCGCCAGCAGCTTGGAACACAACTACAATGAGCAGTTCTTC. Translation gives CASSLEHNYNEQFF.

The chain combines TRBV6-1 with TRBJ2-7, with D tentatively TRBD1 (6 bases). CDR1 MNHNS and CDR2 SASEGT come from the germline V gene. The CDR3 is 14 residues long. V was pared by 3 bases and J by 3 bases, with 12 bases between. The CDR3, as DNA: TGTGCCAGCAGTGAGTCAGGGGACCTCTACGAGCAGTACTTC. Residues: CASSESGDLYEQYF.

The chain has TRBV28 and TRBJ2-1, with TRBD2 matching over 15 bases. Looked up from germline, CDR1 is MDHEN and CDR2 is SYDVKM. The V gene end was trimmed by 2 bases and the J gene end by 15 bases; junction bases not matched to a gene: 11. This CDR3 contains 16 residues. Here the CDR3 DNA reads TGTGCCAGCAGTTTACGAGGACTAGCGGGAGGGCCGCGGCCGTTCTTC. The encoded protein is CASSLRGLAGGPRPFF.

The rearrangement joins TRBV5-1 to TRBJ2-3; 11 nucleotides line up with TRBD2. V lost 0 bases to trimming and J lost 4 bases; unmatched junction nucleotides: 4. The germline gives CDR1 SGHRS, CDR2 YFSETQ. This CDR3 region has 16 residues. Here the CDR3 reads CASSLVTSGKADTQYF. As DNA, the CDR3 is TGCGCCAGCAGCTTGGTGACTAGCGGGAAGGCAGATACGCAGTATTTT.

The chain's CDR3 is CASSDIPGQAYNEQFF. The CDR3 DNA follows: TGTGCCAGCAGCGACATACCGGGACAAGCGTACAATGAGCAGTTCTTC. The rearrangement uses TRBV9 and TRBJ2-1; the D gene is possibly TRBD1 (6 bases). CDR3 length: 16 residues. The germline CDR1 and CDR2 sequences are SGDLS and YYNGEE. Between the trimmed V and J ends, which lost 3 bases and 4 bases, there was a span of 17 bases.

J is TRBJ2-3 and V is TRBV5-6; D uncertain. Per germline, CDR1 SGHDT and CDR2 YYEEEE. CDR3 size: 12 residues. V gave up 4 bases and J gave up 6 bases, with 9 bases separating them. CDR3 residues: CASSLIRDTQYF. As DNA, the CDR3 is TGTGCCAGCAGCCTCATACGGGATACGCAGTATTTT. The whole variable domain, filled in from reference TRBV5-6 and TRBJ2-3, reads DAGVTQSPTHLIKTRGQQVTLRCSPKSGHDTVSWYQQALGQGPQFIFQYYEEEERQRGNFPDRFSGHQFPNYSSELNVNALLLGDSALYLCASSLIRDTQYFGPGTRLTVL.

V usage is TRBV5-6 and J usage is TRBJ1-5; the D is unclear. Germline V CDR1 and CDR2: SGHDT, YYEEEE. Trimming shortened V by 7 bases and J by 0 bases, and 11 bases separated the two germline ends. The CDR3 consists of 14 residues. The chain's CDR3 is CASHYSYSNQPQHF. In DNA form, the CDR3 reads TGTGCCAGCCATTACAGTTATAGCAATCAGCCCCAGCATTTT.

This clone was found a few times. This sequence joins TRBV4-3 and TRBJ2-1; D possibly corresponds to TRBD2 (5 bases). CDR3 length equals 14 residues. V lost 1 base and J lost 6, with 10 bases in between. CDR1 LGHNA and CDR2 YSLEER come from the germline V gene. CDR3 amino acids: CASSQVTRSNEQFF. CDR3 DNA sequence: TGCGCCAGCAGCCAAGTTACTAGATCCAATGAGCAGTTCTTC.

V usage is TRBV19 and J usage is TRBJ2-1, with 8 bases matching TRBD2. Germline V gene sequence: CDR1 LNHDA, CDR2 SQIVND (reference sequence). The ends lost 7 bases at V and 6 bases at J; junction bases unmatched: 17. The CDR3 extends over 17 amino acids. The CDR3 loop reads CASTYGASGHNANEQFF. The CDR3 region has the DNA TGTGCCAGTACCTATGGTGCTAGCGGGCACAATGCCAATGAGCAGTTCTTC.

This clone has only one observation. The rearrangement links TRBV11-3 to TRBJ2-2; a possible D gene is TRBD1 (5 bases). V was pared by 2 bases and J by 3 bases, with 7 bases between. This CDR3 has 14 residues. Germline-derived CDR1 and CDR2 are SGHNT and YENEEA. CDR3 in amino acids: CASSLTTDTGELFF. The CDR3 DNA follows: TGTGCCAGCAGCTTAACGACAGACACCGGGGAGCTGTTTTTT.

V gene TRBV14 combines with J gene TRBJ1-1, with 7 nucleotides matching TRBD1. Germline CDR1 reads SGHDN; CDR2 reads FVKESK. Trimming cost V 1 base and J 6 bases; bases outside gene matches: 2. The CDR3 consists of 13 residues. CDR3 DNA sequence: TGTGCCAGCAGCCAAGTACAGGGGCCTGAAGCTTTCTTT. It is translated as CASSQVQGPEAFF.